The 19 T cell receptor beta chains reported below all come from one sample, sequenced in a study of shared clonotypes between healthy human individuals. Clones were sequenced by immunoSEQ multiplex PCR, and TCRdb holds only the in-frame ones, with some missing. The data show about 2.3 million clones, 80% to 95% seen once. Sequenced material: naive CD4+ T cells from PBMCs. Subset reported: CD45RA+ positively selected. All receptors come from a man aged 18 to 29 in good health. Some clones in this sample may be carry-over from other donors' samples.

V and J are TRBV5-1 and TRBJ2-5; 10 bases agree with TRBD1. This CDR3 has 14 amino acids. After removal of 4 bases from V and 5 bases from J, the junction contained 5 bases not matched to a gene. CDR1 SGHRS and CDR2 YFSETQ come from the germline V gene. In DNA, the CDR3 is TGCGCCAGCAGCCAGACAGGGGGCCTCGAGACCCAGTACTTC. This translates into CASSQTGGLETQYF.

This chain joins TRBV18 and TRBJ2-3, with a possible D match to TRBD2 (6 bases). The CDR3 extends over 16 amino acids. Trimming stripped 3 bases from V and 2 bases from J, with 15 bases between. Looked up from germline, CDR1 is KGHSH and CDR2 is LQKENI. This chain's CDR3 is CASSPILEGFTDTQYF. Written as DNA, the CDR3 is TGTGCCAGCTCACCCATCCTGGAGGGTTTCACAGATACGCAGTATTTT. The entire variable domain, with the rest obtained from reference TRBV18 and TRBJ2-3, is as follows: NAGVMQNPRHLVRRRGQEARLRCSPMKGHSHVYWYRQLPEEGLKFMVYLQKENIIDESGMPKERFSAEFPKEGPSILRIQQVVRGDSAAYFCASSPILEGFTDTQYFGPGTRLTVL.

This chain joins TRBV6-1 and TRBJ1-4; D perhaps matches TRBD1 (6 bases). V shed 0 bases and J shed 7 bases, with 24 bases lying between them. CDR1 is MNHNS, CDR2 SASEGT, per germline. CDR3 size: 19 residues. The CDR3, as DNA: TGTGCCAGCAGTGAAGCGGGGGGTGCGGCACAGGGTATGGGTGAAAAACTGTTTTTT. This sequence encodes CASSEAGGAAQGMGEKLFF.

The chain uses TRBV4-1 and TRBJ2-7; weak D call: TRBD2 (5 bases). This CDR3 contains 15 residues. Trimming cost V 0 bases and J 4 bases, with 13 bases left between them. Looked up from germline, CDR1 is MGHRA and CDR2 is YSYEKL. CDR3 amino acids: CASSQDAGPGYEQYF. The CDR3, as DNA: TGCGCCAGCAGCCAAGACGCCGGTCCGGGGTACGAGCAGTACTTC.

V gene TRBV28 combines with J gene TRBJ1-2, with D maybe TRBD1 (5 bases). Between the trimmed V and J ends, which lost 3 bases and 4 bases, there was a span of 12 bases. The CDR3 has 14 amino acids. The germline gives CDR1 MDHEN, CDR2 SYDVKM. CDR3 in amino acids: CASSFPGLGYGYTF. Here the CDR3 DNA reads TGTGCCAGCAGTTTCCCGGGGCTTGGCTATGGCTACACCTTC.

The rearrangement links TRBV7-9 to TRBJ1-4; D not certain. This CDR3 contains 15 residues. Trimming cost V 5 bases and J 7 bases, with 17 bases left between them. CDR1 and CDR2 from the germline V gene are SEHNR and FQNEAQ (reference sequence). CDR3 loop: CASSPTGLMAEKLFF. The DNA of the CDR3 is TGTGCCAGCAGCCCAACGGGGTTAATGGCTGAAAAACTGTTTTTT.

A note on this clone: Compared with germline, one end of the junction differs, possibly owing to a read error. The chain links TRBV7-2 to TRBJ2-7, with 11 bases aligning to TRBD2. CDR3 size: 14 residues. CDR1 is SGHTA, CDR2 FQGNSA, per germline. The CDR3 nucleotides are TGTGCCAGCAGCTTAGGCACTAGCGGGAGCTCACCACTTTTC. Translated, it gives CASSLGTSGSSPLF.

In the case of this clone: Other DNA sequences in this sample translate to the same CDR3. This sequence joins TRBV28 and TRBJ2-5; D possibly corresponds to TRBD2 (5 bases). The CDR3 sequence is 12 residues long. The germline V gene encodes CDR1 MDHEN and CDR2 SYDVKM. V lost 6 bases to trimming and J lost 2 bases, with 7 bases between them. Written as DNA, the CDR3 is TGTGCCAGCAGCCGGGGACAAGAGACCCAGTACTTC. The encoded protein is CASSRGQETQYF.

The chain couples TRBV18 to TRBJ2-2, with 8 bases aligning to TRBD2. V lost 3 bases and J lost 5; bases outside the gene matches: 5. The CDR3 totals 15 residues. Germline CDR1 reads KGHSH; CDR2 reads LQKENI. The CDR3 protein is CASSPLIAGTGELFF. CDR3 nucleotide sequence: TGTGCCAGCTCACCCCTCATAGCGGGAACCGGGGAGCTGTTTTTT.

This rearrangement joins TRBV19 to TRBJ2-3; 13 nucleotides line up with TRBD2. Germline lookup yields CDR1 LNHDA and CDR2 SQIVND (reference sequence). V shed 1 base and J 6 bases; nucleotides not matched to a gene: 10. The CDR3 sequence is 18 residues long. CDR3 loop: CASSIGLTGLAGADTQYF. The CDR3 region has the DNA TGTGCCAGTAGTATAGGGCTCACCGGACTAGCGGGAGCGGATACGCAGTATTTT.

The chain is built from TRBV27 and TRBJ1-5; no clear D gene. Deletions cut 5 bases from V and 4 bases from J, with 9 bases between. The CDR3 covers 13 residues. The germline CDR1 and CDR2 sequences are MNHEY and SMNVEV (reference sequence). The CDR3, as DNA: TGTGCCAGCAGTGGGCAGGAGAATCAGCCCCAGCATTTT. Encoded protein: CASSGQENQPQHF.

The chain employs TRBV7-3 and TRBJ1-1; D may be TRBD1 (6 bases). The CDR3 sequence is 14 residues long. From germline, CDR1 is SGHTA and CDR2 FQGTGA. V was shortened by 2 bases and J by 6 bases, with 13 bases between the two germline ends. The CDR3 reads CASSLGPPGAEAFF. CDR3 coding DNA: TGTGCCAGCAGCTTAGGCCCCCCAGGGGCTGAAGCTTTCTTT.

The V gene is TRBV14, the J gene TRBJ2-1; TRBD2 is a possible D gene (6 bases). The CDR3 extends over 17 amino acids. Trimming cost V 2 bases and J 5 bases, with 19 bases left between them. Germline V gene lookup returns CDR1 SGHDN and CDR2 FVKESK. The CDR3 loop is CASSQLRTSGDDNEQFF. Written as DNA, the CDR3 is TGTGCCAGCAGCCAATTACGGACATCGGGGGATGACAATGAGCAGTTCTTC.

The chain is built from TRBV4-3 and TRBJ1-5; a weak D match, TRBD1 (6 bases). This CDR3 comprises 14 residues. CDR1 and CDR2 from the germline V gene are LGHNA and YSLEER. Trimming stripped 1 base from V and 4 bases from J, with 8 bases between. The CDR3 sequence is CASSQGTENQPQHF. Written as DNA, the CDR3 is TGCGCCAGCAGCCAAGGGACAGAAAATCAGCCCCAGCATTTT.

The chain links TRBV15 to TRBJ2-4; 10 nucleotides agree with TRBD2. With V trimmed by 1 base and J by 0 bases, 9 bases remained unmatched. The CDR3 has 19 amino acids. Germline V gene sequence: CDR1 LNHNV, CDR2 YYDKDF (reference sequence). CDR3 in amino acids: CATSRGGRTSGLAKNIQYF. The CDR3 region has the DNA TGTGCCACCAGCAGAGGAGGGCGGACTAGCGGCTTAGCCAAAAACATTCAGTACTTC. Full variable domain (missing parts from reference TRBV15 and TRBJ2-4): DAMVIQNPRYQVTQFGKPVTLSCSQTLNHNVMYWYQQKSSQAPKLLFHYYDKDFNNEADTPDNFQSRRPNTSFCFLDIRSPGLGDTAMYLCATSRGGRTSGLAKNIQYFGAGTRLSVL.

The V and J genes are TRBV5-1 and TRBJ2-7, with TRBD1 matching over 9 bases. The CDR3 has 16 residues. With 0 bases clipped from V and 3 bases from J, the junction kept 7 bases outside the gene matches. CDR1 SGHRS and CDR2 YFSETQ come from the germline V gene. CDR3 in amino acids: CASSLGGTGPLYEQYF. CDR3 DNA sequence: TGCGCCAGCAGCTTGGGCGGGACAGGGCCGCTCTACGAGCAGTACTTC.

The rearrangement joins TRBV28 to TRBJ2-7, with D possibly being TRBD1 (6 bases). The CDR3 contains 16 residues. Trimming took off 4 bases at V and 1 base at J, with 17 bases between the two ends. CDR1 and CDR2 (germline): MDHEN, SYDVKM. Here the CDR3 reads CASSSPTGIRSYEQYF. DNA for the CDR3: TGTGCCAGCAGTTCCCCTACAGGGATTCGGTCCTACGAGCAGTACTTC.

This clone was seen a single time. The rearrangement uses TRBV19 and TRBJ1-5; possible D gene TRBD1, 5 bases. CDR3 length: 13 residues. The V gene lost 5 bases and the J gene lost 5 bases, with 10 bases spanning the gap. CDR1 and CDR2 (germline): LNHDA, SQIVND (reference sequence). The CDR3 DNA is TGTGCCAGTAGTGGTCTGGGGGATCAGCCCCAGCATTTT. Translated, it gives CASSGLGDQPQHF. The complete variable domain, with remaining parts taken from reference TRBV19 and TRBJ1-5, reads DGGITQSPKYLFRKEGQNVTLSCEQNLNHDAMYWYRQDPGQGLRLIYYSQIVNDFQKGDIAEGYSVSREKKESFPLTVTSAQKNPTAFYLCASSGLGDQPQHFGDGTRLSIL.

The CDR3 region is CASSTSTGLNYGYTF. In DNA, the CDR3 is TGTGCCAGCAGCACCTCGACAGGCCTTAACTATGGCTACACCTTC. V usage is TRBV9 and J usage is TRBJ1-2; D is perhaps TRBD1 (6 bases). The V end was cut by 4 bases, the J end by 1 base, with 14 bases between. CDR1 SGDLS and CDR2 YYNGEE come from the germline V gene. CDR3 length equals 15 residues.